The 16 T cell receptor beta chains listed next were all sequenced from one sample in a study of OX40 agonist ivuxolimab in advanced cancers. The table came from immunoSEQ multiplex PCR; TCRdb's copy has only in-frame clones and leaves some out. The repertoire has about 17,000 clones, 73% of them found once; the top ten carry about a quarter. This sample comprised CD4+ or CD8+ T cells sorted from blood, obtained in a trial of the OX40 agonist ivuxolimab. The receptors originated from an adult with an advanced solid tumor such as melanoma, head and neck, liver or kidney cancer.

This clone is categorized as medium-sized. This chain connects TRBV6-1 to TRBJ2-7, with D possibly being TRBD1 (6 bases). Between the trimmed V and J ends, which lost 6 bases and 0 bases, there was a span of 12 bases. The germline CDR1 and CDR2 sequences are MNHNS and SASEGT. This CDR3 has 14 residues. CDR3 DNA: TGTGCCAGCAGCGCCTTGGGGGCCTCCTACGAGCAGTACTTC. Its protein product is CASSALGASYEQYF.

The gene calls are TRBV5-8 and TRBJ2-6; weak D call: TRBD1 (5 bases). CDR3 length equals 16 residues. Germline V CDR1 and CDR2: SGHTS, YDEGEE. Trimming took 3 bases from V and 1 from J, leaving 11 bases between them. This chain's CDR3 is CASSWIRQSGANVLTF. In DNA, the CDR3 is TGTGCCAGCAGCTGGATCCGACAGTCTGGGGCCAACGTCCTGACTTTC.

The V call is TRBV27, the J call TRBJ1-1; 9 bases line up with TRBD1. V was pared by 5 bases and J by 3 bases, with 4 bases of the junction left unmatched. There are 14 residues in the CDR3. The germline V gene has CDR1 MNHEY and CDR2 SMNVEV (reference sequence). As DNA, the CDR3 is TGTGCCAGCAGTCCCCGACAGGGGGACACTGAAGCTTTCTTT. It translates to CASSPRQGDTEAFF.

Of note for this clone: A much larger clone is a single base away; this may be a read error. The chain couples TRBV5-1 to TRBJ2-1; D not certain. Per germline, CDR1 SGHRS and CDR2 YFSETQ. This CDR3 comprises 13 residues. CDR3 sequence (DNA): TGCGTCAGCAGCTTGACACTCAACAATGAGCAGTTCTTC. This codes for CVSSLTLNNEQFF.

The chain recombines TRBV7-2 with TRBJ1-2; tentative D call: TRBD1 (6 bases). Germline V gene sequence: CDR1 SGHTA, CDR2 FQGNSA. Between the trimmed V and J ends, which lost 5 bases and 6 bases, there was a span of 19 bases. This CDR3 contains 15 residues. The CDR3 coding sequence is TGTGCCAGCAGCCTCGAGGGGGGAGCGGGAGATGGCTACACCTTC. It translates to CASSLEGGAGDGYTF.

The chain is built from TRBV4-1 and TRBJ2-7; 9 bases fit TRBD1. This CDR3 comprises 15 residues. The V segment lost 1 base and the J segment 2 bases; nucleotides outside the gene matches: 3. The germline V gene encodes CDR1 MGHRA and CDR2 YSYEKL. The CDR3 loop reads CASSQGDRVPYEQYF. CDR3 nucleotides: TGCGCCAGCAGCCAAGGGGACAGGGTTCCCTACGAGCAGTACTTC.

The chain is built from TRBV7-8 and TRBJ2-5; 12 bases are a match to TRBD2. V lost 6 bases to trimming and J lost 5 bases; unmatched junction nucleotides: 13. CDR1 SGHVS and CDR2 FQNEAQ come from the germline V gene. The CDR3 consists of 17 residues. The CDR3 reads CASRPFLAGGPRETQYF. The CDR3 DNA sequence: TGTGCCAGCAGGCCGTTTCTAGCGGGAGGGCCTAGGGAGACCCAGTACTTC.

The chain employs TRBV19 and TRBJ2-1; possible D gene TRBD2, 6 bases. Germline-derived CDR1 and CDR2 are LNHDA and SQIVND (reference sequence). V lost 5 bases to trimming and J lost 9 bases, with 17 bases between them. This CDR3 has 14 residues. Written as DNA, the CDR3 is TGTGCCAGTAGTGATGGCGGGATTATTGGTGAGCAGTTCTTC. It translates to CASSDGGIIGEQFF.

The chain uses TRBV29-1 and TRBJ2-5; D is perhaps TRBD1 (6 bases). CDR1 and CDR2 (germline): SQVTM, ANQGSEA. V shed 1 base and J shed 2 bases, with 11 bases lying between them. This CDR3 has 14 amino acids. CDR3 nucleotide sequence: TGCAGCGTTGAAGGGACAGTGGGACAAGAGACCCAGTACTTC. Protein sequence: CSVEGTVGQETQYF.

V gene TRBV21-1 combines with J gene TRBJ2-1; TRBD2, as called in the table, went unchecked against the DNA. TRBV21-1 is labeled a pseudogene. CDR3 size: 16 residues. In DNA, the CDR3 is TGTGCCAGCAGCAATCTCCTCCGGAGGGTGGGCAATGAGCAGTTCTTC. Translating gives CASSNLLRRVGNEQFF.

This chain connects TRBV11-3 to TRBJ2-3; no clear D. V was cut by 6 bases and J by 2 bases, with 3 bases left in between. The CDR3 extends over 11 amino acids. Germline V gene lookup returns CDR1 SGHNT and CDR2 YENEEA. The CDR3 DNA is TGTGCCAGCAGGTACACAGATACGCAGTATTTT. Translation gives CASRYTDTQYF.

The chain uses TRBV9 and TRBJ2-7; D is perhaps TRBD1 (6 bases). V lost 1 base, J lost 5 bases, and 16 bases lay in between. Germline CDR1 SGDLS, CDR2 YYNGEE. This CDR3 has 15 residues. CDR3 in amino acids: CASSVSPGGMNEQYF. Here the CDR3 DNA reads TGTGCCAGCAGCGTAAGTCCTGGGGGCATGAACGAGCAGTACTTC.

The V gene is TRBV7-6, the J gene TRBJ1-4, with 8 bases fitting TRBD1. This CDR3 is 18 amino acids long. The germline V gene has CDR1 SGHVS and CDR2 FNYEAQ. V shed 1 base and J 12 bases; nucleotides not matched to a gene: 19. CDR3 sequence: CASSLEAGQGPLSKELFF. The DNA of the CDR3 is TGTGCCAGCAGCTTAGAGGCCGGACAGGGACCACTGAGTAAAGAACTGTTTTTT.

The genes are TRBV7-9 and TRBJ2-7, with D possibly TRBD1 on 6 matching bases. Germline V gene lookup returns CDR1 SEHNR and CDR2 FQNEAQ (reference sequence). This CDR3 comprises 14 residues. Trimming shortened V by 7 bases and J by 0 bases, and 13 bases separated the two germline ends. CDR3 sequence reads: CASTSTGTSYEQYF. CDR3 DNA sequence: TGTGCCAGCACCTCCACAGGGACCTCCTACGAGCAGTACTTC.

Concerning this clone: At the DNA level, this CDR3 is encoded by other sequences in the same sample as well. The gene calls are TRBV6-6 and TRBJ2-3; D ambiguous. Germline CDR1 MNHNY, CDR2 SVGAGI (reference sequence). Trimming removed 2 bases from V and 6 bases from J, with 6 bases in between. This CDR3 spans 12 amino acids. The DNA of the CDR3 is TGTGCCAGCAGTTACACTGGTGATACGCAGTATTTT. It translates to CASSYTGDTQYF.

This chain joins TRBV7-9 and TRBJ2-3; the match to TRBD1 covers 9 bases. Trimming at V came to 2 bases and at J to 6 bases, leaving 12 bases not matched to a gene. This CDR3 region has 17 residues. Germline lookup yields CDR1 SEHNR and CDR2 FQNEAQ (reference sequence). CDR3 sequence reads: CASSLRGEGQGQDTQYF. The CDR3 DNA reads TGTGCCAGCAGCTTAAGGGGTGAGGGACAGGGCCAGGATACGCAGTATTTT.